This T cell receptor beta chain appears in the sequencing data of a study of T cells in Graves' hyperthyroidism and ophthalmopathy. Study summary: Before any treatment, at initial diagnosis, peripheral blood was collected. Study-level results: A median approximately 6.8 months before onset, the model predicted ophthalmopathy. Ophthalmopathy cases were set apart from stable hyperthyroidism by a 13 V-J model.

This clonotype appeared a few times. The antigen remains undetermined. Amplification of TCR beta CDR3 regions was performed using RNA transcripts as template. With the HTBI primer set, the TCR CDR3 went through a first round of RT-PCR. MiXCR, run by TCRdb on the multiplex PCR reads, gives a single entry per CDR3 protein. Of under 650,000 distinct CDR3 sequences listed, around 16% were seen once; the top ten hold over 3.5%. Germline V lookup: CDR1 SEHNR, CDR2 FQNEAQ (reference sequence). This CDR3 has 15 amino acids. V was trimmed by 5 bases and J by 1 base, leaving 12 bases between them. Absent ophthalmopathy progression within 18 months defined stable Graves' hyperthyroidism.

The sequence was obtained from a woman in her 30s with Graves' hyperthyroidism. J is TRBJ1-5 and V is TRBV7-9, with a weak D call TRBD1 (6 bases). Material for sequencing was blood. CDR3 sequence (DNA): TGTGCCAGCAGCGGAACAGGGTCGAGCAATCAGCCCCAGCATTTT. Residues: CASSGTGSSNQPQHF.